The present T cell receptor beta chain was sequenced within a study of T cell repertoires in cytomegalovirus infection. Overall study context: Recently identified HLA-C-restricted and well-studied HLA-B-restricted CMV epitopes were used. Public TCR beta signatures marked donors with CMV infection and the matching HLA.

Using its own MiXCR run on the reads, TCRdb lists one record per CDR3 protein. The table includes 550,000 to 850,000 distinct CDR3 sequences, around 30% detected once. Study-level findings and limits: Summed frequency of public TCR beta families distinguished CMV carriers with the relevant HLA. HLA-C-restricted CMV-specific TCR beta clonotypes were dominant in the ex vivo response.

The table lists this clonotype with a few counts. Its target is not known. Trimming left V 7 bases short and J 2 bases short, with 12 bases between. Germline assignment: CDR1 MNHNS and CDR2 SASEGT. This CDR3 region has 14 residues. The sequence derives from a human donor in good health (CMV status not recorded). Some clones in this sample may be carry-over from other donors' samples. This sample comprised cultured PBMCs, obtained from culture after CMV antigen stimulation. The rearrangement joins TRBV6-1 to TRBJ2-1; TRBD1 might be the D (6 bases). The CDR3 DNA reads as TGTGCCAGCAATCGACAGGCAACCTACAATGAGCAGTTCTTC. Its protein product is CASNRQATYNEQFF.